The clone carrying this TCR beta chain was found many times. What it recognizes is unknown. These data belong to a study of breast tumors, draining lymph nodes, adjacent tissues. TCRdb called the multiplex PCR reads again in MiXCR, with one record for every CDR3 protein. The table includes 190,000 or so distinct CDR3 sequences, roughly 29% detected once. The CDR3 covers 14 residues. V gave up 6 bases and J gave up 3 bases, with 17 bases separating them. Germline CDR1 and CDR2: DFQATT and SNEGSKA (reference sequence). Study results and limitations: Findings are consistent with lymph node origin and intratumoral expansion of most tumor T cells. The lymph node origin of tumor T cells was framed as consistent with a hypothesis, not demonstrated.

Samples came from axillary lymph nodes draining the breast cancer. The origin of this receptor is a female donor with breast cancer. Some clones in this sample may be carry-over from other donors' samples. The sequencing input was axillary lymph node tissue. V and J are TRBV20-1 and TRBJ1-2; D uncertain. The CDR3 DNA follows: TGCAGTGCGGCCCCGATAACGGGAGACTATGGCTACACCTTC. It encodes CSAAPITGDYGYTF.